The next 17 T cell receptor beta chains were all read from a single sample in a study of T and B cells in COVID-19 patients. TRB rearrangements were amplified by multiplex PCR with BIOMED2 TRB-A/B primers. In TCRdb, the multiplex PCR reads were re-called with MiXCR into one record per CDR3 protein. Found here are around 5,200 distinct CDR3 sequences, 20% of them singletons; the top ten hold roughly 6.3%. Blood genomic DNA input for TRB amplification was about 220-500 ng. The material sequenced was blood. Receptors originate from a human donor who had recovered from COVID-19.

By sample share, this clonotype is medium-sized (0.01 to 0.1%). The J gene is TRBJ1-1, the V gene TRBV6-5, with D possibly TRBD1 on 5 matching bases. CDR1 and CDR2 (germline): MNHEY, SVGAGI. The CDR3 is 13 residues long. V dropped 6 bases and J dropped 0 bases, with 8 bases sitting between them. As DNA, the CDR3 is TGTGCCAGCAGGCGGGGCATGAACACTGAAGCTTTCTTT. Protein sequence: CASRRGMNTEAFF.

A note on this clonotype: The junction departs from germline at one end; a sequencing error may be responsible. The rearrangement links TRBV4-3 to TRBJ2-1; possibly TRBD1 for D (5 bases). The CDR3 extends over 18 amino acids. The germline V gene encodes CDR1 LGHNA and CDR2 YSLEER. This CDR3 is CASSQKRKQVSKMDEQFF. The DNA of the CDR3 is TGTGCCAGCAGCCAGAAACGAAAACAGGTATCTAAGATGGATGAGCAGTTCTTC.

This clonotype is labeled as medium-sized. V and J are TRBV27 and TRBJ1-4; TRBD1 is a possible D gene (5 bases). The CDR3 totals 14 residues. V was trimmed by 5 bases and J by 8 bases, leaving 15 bases between them. Germline lookup yields CDR1 MNHEY and CDR2 SMNVEV (reference sequence). CDR3 protein: CASSDGGTREKLFF. CDR3 coding DNA: TGTGCCAGCAGTGACGGGGGGACCAGGGAAAAACTGTTTTTT. Full variable domain (missing parts from reference TRBV27 and TRBJ1-4): EAQVTQNPRYLITVTGKKLTVTCSQNMNHEYMSWYRQDPGLGLRQIYYSMNVEVTDKGDVPEGYKVSRKEKRNFPLILESPSPNQTSLYFCASSDGGTREKLFFGSGTQLSVL.

This clonotype is deemed medium-sized. This chain joins TRBV11-3 and TRBJ2-1; either TRBD1 or TRBD2 may supply D (7 bases each). There are 16 residues in the CDR3. Germline values: CDR1 SGHNT, CDR2 YENEEA. The V end lost 5 bases, the J end lost 1 base, and 15 bases lay between the germline ends. CDR3 loop: CASSPQGGKSYNEQFF. The CDR3 nucleotides are TGTGCCAGCAGCCCCCAGGGGGGGAAATCCTACAATGAGCAGTTCTTC.

The chain uses TRBV6-1 and TRBJ2-3; 16 bases agree with TRBD2. Germline lookup yields CDR1 MNHNS and CDR2 SASEGT. The CDR3 sequence is 17 residues long. Trimming removed 5 bases from V and 4 bases from J; junction bases left unmatched: 6. The CDR3 loop is CASSQGLAGGGADTQYF. The CDR3 DNA reads TGTGCCAGCAGTCAGGGACTAGCGGGAGGGGGGGCAGATACGCAGTATTTT.

V usage is TRBV2 and J usage is TRBJ1-2; 7 bases line up with TRBD1. Germline-derived CDR1 and CDR2 are SNHLY and FYNNEI. The CDR3 is 16 residues long. Losses at the gene ends were 6 bases for V and 1 base for J; bases not matched to a gene: 11. CDR3 amino acids: CASRLGTATSNYGYTF. The CDR3 coding sequence is TGTGCCAGCAGGTTGGGGACAGCTACTAGTAACTATGGCTACACCTTC.

The rearrangement joins TRBV9 to TRBJ2-1; D is perhaps TRBD2 (5 bases). The germline V gene encodes CDR1 SGDLS and CDR2 YYNGEE. The CDR3 covers 15 residues. V lost 0 bases and J 3 bases, leaving 10 bases between the germline ends. CDR3 DNA sequence: TGTGCCAGCAGCGTAGGCCAGGCGGGCTACAATGAGCAGTTCTTC. This translates into CASSVGQAGYNEQFF.

The chain carries TRBV9 and TRBJ1-1; D perhaps matches TRBD1 (6 bases). The CDR3 totals 17 residues. Trimming pared 2 bases from V and 0 bases from J, leaving 17 bases between. Per the germline V gene, CDR1 is SGDLS and CDR2 is YYNGEE. The CDR3 spells CASSVGGGGDMNTEAFF. The DNA of the CDR3 is TGTGCCAGCAGCGTTGGGGGGGGGGGCGACATGAACACTGAAGCTTTCTTT.

Many counts were recorded for this clonotype. The chain is built from TRBV12-3 or TRBV12-4 and TRBJ2-7; tentatively, D is TRBD1 (5 bases). Trimming took 6 bases from V and 2 from J, leaving 14 bases between them. This CDR3 contains 14 residues. In nucleotides, the CDR3 is TGTGCCAGCAGCCAGGATTGGGGCCCCTACGAGCAGTACTTC. Translated, it gives CASSQDWGPYEQYF.

This clonotype turned up a few times. V gene TRBV20-1 combines with J gene TRBJ2-2; D gene uncertain. V shed 3 bases and J shed 1 base, with 6 bases lying between them. This CDR3 is 13 amino acids long. Per the germline V gene, CDR1 is DFQATT and CDR2 is SNEGSKA (reference sequence). CDR3 sequence reads: CSASDVNTGELFF. The CDR3, as DNA: TGCAGTGCTAGTGATGTGAACACCGGGGAGCTGTTTTTT.

V gene TRBV20-1 combines with J gene TRBJ2-7; 9 bases agree with TRBD2. The CDR3 is 14 amino acids. J was trimmed by 4 bases and V by 6 bases; bases with no gene match: 10. The V gene's germline CDR1 is DFQATT and CDR2 SNEGSKA (reference sequence). CDR3 in amino acids: CSARRTSEAYEQYF. CDR3 nucleotide sequence: TGCAGTGCGCGGAGGACTAGCGAGGCTTACGAGCAGTACTTC.

The chain's CDR3 is CASRRATEAFF. CDR3 DNA: TGTGCCAGCAGGAGGGCTACTGAAGCTTTCTTT. The chain is built from TRBV28 and TRBJ1-1; D is unclear. Trimming cost V 6 bases and J 5 bases, with 7 bases left between them. The germline V gene has CDR1 MDHEN and CDR2 SYDVKM. CDR3 size: 11 residues.

This clonotype was detected a few times. Written as DNA, the CDR3 is TGTGCCAGCAGTTTATTCGGGGACCGGGAGGGCACTGAAGCTTTCTTT. Translated: CASSLFGDREGTEAFF. The chain combines TRBV27 with TRBJ1-1; D is possibly TRBD1 (5 bases). The CDR3 has 16 residues. Germline CDR1 and CDR2: MNHEY and SMNVEV (reference sequence). V was cut by 1 base and J by 4 bases, with 16 bases left in between.

This sequence joins TRBV20-1 and TRBJ2-3; a possible D gene is TRBD2 (5 bases). The length of the CDR3 is 16 residues. Germline V CDR1 and CDR2: DFQATT, SNEGSKA (reference sequence). Trimming shortened V by 6 bases and J by 0 bases, and 19 bases separated the two germline ends. CDR3 sequence: CSALEDLPISTDTQYF. As DNA, the CDR3 is TGCAGTGCACTAGAGGATCTACCAATTAGCACAGATACGCAGTATTTT.

This clonotype was counted at least ten times. The chain's CDR3 is CASNKGLAGVIRNNEQFF. DNA of the CDR3: TGTGCCAGCAACAAGGGACTAGCGGGAGTAATTAGGAACAATGAGCAGTTCTTC. The gene calls are TRBV7-9 and TRBJ2-1, with TRBD2 matching 14 bases. CDR1 is SEHNR, CDR2 FQNEAQ, per germline (reference sequence). The V segment lost 7 bases and the J segment 5 bases; nucleotides outside the gene matches: 13. The CDR3 totals 18 residues.

By its share, this clonotype is medium-sized (0.01 to 0.1%). This chain connects TRBV15 to TRBJ1-5; D is uncertain. The CDR3 extends over 14 amino acids. Germline CDR1 reads LNHNV; CDR2 reads YYDKDF (reference sequence). Trimming stripped 4 bases from V and 5 bases from J, with 12 bases between. The CDR3 reads CATSKRGLDQPQHF. CDR3 in DNA: TGTGCCACCAGCAAACGAGGTCTTGATCAGCCCCAGCATTTT.

The V gene is TRBV6-2 or TRBV6-3, the J gene TRBJ2-1, with D possibly TRBD2 on 7 matching bases. Trimming pared 4 bases from V and 2 bases from J, leaving 12 bases between. This CDR3 has 15 residues. Per the germline V gene, CDR1 is MNHEY and CDR2 is SVGEGT. The CDR3 nucleotides read TGTGCCAGCAGTTTTTGGGGGGGGCCCTACAATGAGCAGTTCTTC. It yields the protein CASSFWGGPYNEQFF.